One sample yielded the 27 T cell receptor beta chains listed below, sequenced in a study of T cell changes during pregnancy in multiple sclerosis. The data were produced by immunoSEQ multiplex PCR, yet TCRdb's version contains in-frame clones alone and is incomplete. Of approximately 40,000 clones listed, 88% are singletons. Sequenced material: CD4+ T cells from peripheral blood mononuclear cells, taken in the second trimester of pregnancy. The receptors shown here come from a female donor with multiple sclerosis, enrolled in a pregnancy study.

V usage is TRBV7-8 and J usage is TRBJ2-3; D might be TRBD2 (5 bases). Germline V gene data show CDR1 as SGHVS and CDR2 as FQNEAQ. Trimming stripped 1 base from V and 6 bases from J, with 14 bases between. This CDR3 region has 15 residues. The CDR3 region is CASSLGGSAGDTQYF. In DNA form, the CDR3 reads TGTGCCAGCAGCTTAGGAGGGAGCGCCGGGGATACGCAGTATTTT.

The rearrangement uses TRBV6-1 and TRBJ2-2; D may be TRBD2 (5 bases). CDR3 length equals 11 residues. The V end lost 10 bases, the J end lost 5 bases, and 8 bases lay between the germline ends. Germline V gene sequence: CDR1 MNHNS, CDR2 SASEGT. CDR3 in amino acids: CAIRTTGELFF. The CDR3 DNA is TGTGCCATTAGGACTACCGGGGAGCTGTTTTTT.

This chain links TRBV5-1 with TRBJ2-1; 11 bases are shared with TRBD2. The germline V gene encodes CDR1 SGHRS and CDR2 YFSETQ. J was trimmed by 4 bases and V by 3 bases; bases with no gene match: 3. This CDR3 spans 15 amino acids. CDR3 region: CASSSTSGTYNEQFF. In DNA, the CDR3 is TGCGCCAGCAGCTCGACTAGCGGGACATACAATGAGCAGTTCTTC.

This clone was picked up one time. The CDR3 coding sequence is TGTGCCAGCAGCTTGGGGACAGGGAATCAGCCCCAGCATTTT. This encodes CASSLGTGNQPQHF. The V call is TRBV5-6, the J call TRBJ1-5; 8 bases map to TRBD1. The CDR3 spans 14 residues. Per the germline V gene, CDR1 is SGHDT and CDR2 is YYEEEE. Trimming removed 0 bases from V and 4 bases from J; junction bases left unmatched: 0.

This clone has a handful of counts. The gene calls are TRBV1 and TRBJ2-1; TRBD2 reflects the table's D call only, with no check against the DNA. TRBV1 is deemed a pseudogene. The CDR3 length is 12 residues. The CDR3 sequence is CTSSQERDEQFF. For the CDR3, the DNA is TGCACCAGCAGCCAAGAGAGGGATGAGCAGTTCTTC.

This chain joins TRBV14 and TRBJ1-1; 9 nucleotides match TRBD1. There are 14 residues in the CDR3. Unmatched junction bases numbered 2, after V lost 1 base and J lost 5 bases. Germline V gene sequence: CDR1 SGHDN, CDR2 FVKESK. The CDR3 coding sequence is TGTGCCAGCAGCCAAGCACAGGGGGCGACTGAAGCTTTCTTT. It yields the protein CASSQAQGATEAFF. Looking up the rest from reference TRBV14 and TRBJ1-1 gives the full variable domain: EAGVTQFPSHSVIEKGQTVTLRCDPISGHDNLYWYRRVMGKEIKFLLHFVKESKQDESGMPNNRFLAERTGGTYSTLKVQPAELEDSGVYFCASSQAQGATEAFFGQGTRLTVV.

The chain links TRBV6-1 to TRBJ2-1, with D possibly matching TRBD2 (6 bases). The CDR3 is 15 residues long. CDR1 is MNHNS and CDR2 is SASEGT in the germline V gene. The germline V and J ends were trimmed by 10 bases and 3 bases, with 19 bases remaining between them. The CDR3 region is CATSINPGVYNEQFF. The CDR3 nucleotides read TGTGCCACCTCCATAAATCCGGGGGTCTACAATGAGCAGTTCTTC.

The gene calls are TRBV5-6 and TRBJ2-1; no definite D call. Between the trimmed V and J ends, which lost 4 bases and 2 bases, there was a span of 10 bases. Germline CDR1 reads SGHDT; CDR2 reads YYEEEE. This CDR3 region has 14 residues. CDR3 region: CASSDMSPYNEQFF. The CDR3 DNA reads TGTGCCAGCAGCGACATGAGCCCCTACAATGAGCAGTTCTTC.

The rearrangement links TRBV6-5 to TRBJ1-3; D unresolved. The CDR3 consists of 15 residues. V lost 2 bases and J 3 bases, leaving 11 bases between the germline ends. Germline lookup yields CDR1 MNHEY and CDR2 SVGAGI. Written as DNA, the CDR3 is TGTGCCAGCAGTTACGGCGGAGAGAGTGGAAACACCATATATTTT. Protein: CASSYGGESGNTIYF.

The chain joins TRBV4-3 to TRBJ1-1; possible D gene TRBD1, 5 bases. The V end lost 0 bases, the J end lost 5 bases, and 10 bases lay between the germline ends. CDR3 length: 14 amino acids. CDR1 is LGHNA, CDR2 YSLEER, per germline. The CDR3 region is CASSQDTGGTEAFF. CDR3 in DNA: TGCGCCAGCAGCCAAGATACAGGAGGGACTGAAGCTTTCTTT.

This rearrangement joins TRBV28 to TRBJ2-1; 8 nucleotides agree with TRBD1. With V trimmed by 5 bases and J by 7 bases, 16 bases remained unmatched. The CDR3 has 17 residues. Germline-derived CDR1 and CDR2 are MDHEN and SYDVKM. The CDR3 DNA is TGTGCCAGCAGTCCCAGACAGGGGTTGGGACCATCAAATGAGCAGTTCTTC. Translating it yields CASSPRQGLGPSNEQFF.

In this sample, this clone turned up once. The rearrangement links TRBV7-2 to TRBJ1-1; a weak D match, TRBD1 (6 bases). V shed 1 base and J shed 10 bases, with 16 bases lying between them. This CDR3 contains 14 residues. Germline CDR1 SGHTA, CDR2 FQGNSA. The CDR3 DNA reads as TGTGCCAGCAGCTTAGGAGGGGGAGGGGGGGCAGCTTTCTTT. This gives the protein CASSLGGGGGAAFF. The entire variable domain, with the rest obtained from reference TRBV7-2 and TRBJ1-1, is as follows: GAGVSQSPSNKVTEKGKDVELRCDPISGHTALYWYRQSLGQGLEFLIYFQGNSAPDKSGLPSDRFSAERTGGSVSTLTIQRTQQEDSAVYLCASSLGGGGGAAFFGQGTRLTVV.

The chain is built from TRBV5-1 and TRBJ2-2, with TRBD2 identical over 8 bases. Per germline, CDR1 SGHRS and CDR2 YFSETQ. The CDR3 loop spans 16 amino acids. Trimming took 0 bases from V and 7 from J; bases not matched to a gene: 8. This CDR3 is CASSLGAGGRIGELFF. The CDR3 nucleotides are TGCGCCAGCAGCTTGGGTGCGGGAGGCCGAATCGGGGAGCTGTTTTTT.

The rearrangement uses TRBV18 and TRBJ2-1; a weak D match, TRBD2 (9 bases). This CDR3 has 16 amino acids. V was trimmed by 3 bases and J by 12 bases, leaving 24 bases between them. Germline CDR1 and CDR2: KGHSH and LQKENI. The DNA of the CDR3 is TGTGCCAGCTCACCCCAGGGGGCAATAGCGGGAGTAACGCAGTTCTTC. It is translated as CASSPQGAIAGVTQFF.

The rearrangement uses TRBV6-5 and TRBJ2-7; TRBD1 aligns across 9 bases. With V trimmed by 6 bases and J by 1 base, 4 bases remained unmatched. The length of the CDR3 is 14 residues. The germline V gene encodes CDR1 MNHEY and CDR2 SVGAGI. This chain's CDR3 is CASSHGQGSYEQYF. In DNA form, the CDR3 reads TGTGCCAGCAGCCACGGACAGGGGTCCTACGAGCAGTACTTC.

The rearrangement joins TRBV18 to TRBJ2-1; TRBD2 might be the D (5 bases). The germline V and J ends were trimmed by 3 bases and 8 bases, with 8 bases remaining between them. The CDR3 is 12 amino acids. In germline, CDR1 is KGHSH, CDR2 LQKENI. CDR3 sequence: CASSPLGDEQFF. CDR3 bases: TGTGCCAGCTCACCCCTGGGAGATGAGCAGTTCTTC.

The V call is TRBV5-4, the J call TRBJ2-2, with 8 bases matching TRBD1. This CDR3 is built from 14 residues. Germline V CDR1 and CDR2: SGHNT, YYREEE (reference sequence). Losses at the gene ends were 1 base for V and 5 bases for J; bases not matched to a gene: 1. CDR3 residues: CASSLNRGTGELFF. CDR3 nucleotide sequence: TGTGCCAGCAGCTTGAACAGGGGGACCGGGGAGCTGTTTTTT. Based on the CDR3 plus reference TRBV5-4 and TRBJ2-2, the full variable domain is ETGVTQSPTHLIKTRGQQVTLRCSSQSGHNTVSWYQQALGQGPQFIFQYYREEENGRGNFPPRFSGLQFPNYSSELNVNALELDDSALYLCASSLNRGTGELFFGEGSRLTVL.

The rearrangement uses TRBV9 and TRBJ2-1; TRBD2 matches at 11 bases. The CDR3 runs 17 residues. The ends lost 0 bases at V and 7 bases at J; junction bases unmatched: 9. The germline V gene encodes CDR1 SGDLS and CDR2 YYNGEE. The CDR3 loop is CASSVDLTSGIRNEQFF. CDR3 sequence (DNA): TGTGCCAGCAGCGTAGATCTGACTAGCGGGATAAGGAATGAGCAGTTCTTC. Full variable domain (missing parts from reference TRBV9 and TRBJ2-1): DSGVTQTPKHLITATGQRVTLRCSPRSGDLSVYWYQQSLDQGLQFLIQYYNGEERAKGNILERFSAQQFPDLHSELNLSSLELGDSALYFCASSVDLTSGIRNEQFFGPGTRLTVL.

V usage is TRBV27 and J usage is TRBJ2-5, with TRBD1 matching over 8 bases. Trimming removed 2 bases from V and 5 bases from J; junction bases left unmatched: 7. CDR1 and CDR2 from the germline V gene are MNHEY and SMNVEV (reference sequence). The CDR3 contains 15 residues. The CDR3 sequence is CASSLAGRGRETQYF. Written as DNA, the CDR3 is TGTGCCAGCAGTTTAGCGGGCAGGGGGCGGGAGACCCAGTACTTC.

The chain joins TRBV4-2 to TRBJ2-7, with TRBD1 matching over 9 bases. CDR1 and CDR2 from the germline V gene are LGHNA and YNFKEQ. J gave up 3 bases and V 4 bases, and 7 bases lay outside the gene matches. The CDR3 is 15 amino acids. The CDR3: CASSLDRGEDYEQYF. In DNA form, the CDR3 reads TGTGCCAGCAGCCTCGACAGGGGGGAAGACTACGAGCAGTACTTC.

In the case of this clone: The sample contains more than one DNA sequence encoding this CDR3. The chain couples TRBV18 to TRBJ2-1, with 10 bases matching TRBD2. Trimming removed 0 bases from V and 4 bases from J; junction bases left unmatched: 3. CDR1 is KGHSH and CDR2 is LQKENI in the germline V gene. CDR3 length: 16 amino acids. The CDR3 sequence is CASSPPGTSDYNEQFF. The CDR3 DNA sequence: TGTGCCAGCTCACCACCAGGGACTAGCGATTACAATGAGCAGTTCTTC.

This clone has a single count. This CDR3 is CASSEYRGAETQYF. The CDR3 nucleotides are TGTGCCAGCAGTGAGTACAGGGGCGCTGAGACCCAGTACTTC. The genes are TRBV25-1 and TRBJ2-5; 7 positions match TRBD1. This CDR3 has 14 amino acids. Germline trimming cut 3 bases from V and 5 bases from J; bases unmatched to any gene: 6. Germline V gives CDR1 MGHDK, CDR2 SYGVNS.

The genes are TRBV28 and TRBJ2-5; a weak D match, TRBD2 (6 bases). Trimming removed 5 bases at V and 2 bases at J, with 15 bases between. Germline loops: CDR1 MDHEN, CDR2 SYDVKM. This CDR3 has 15 residues. CDR3 sequence reads: CASSRSGGQQETQYF. In DNA form, the CDR3 reads TGTGCCAGCAGTAGGTCAGGAGGGCAACAAGAGACCCAGTACTTC.

This clone has just one count. V and J are TRBV27 and TRBJ2-1; 14 bases are a match to TRBD2. V trimming: 4 bases; J trimming: 0 bases; junction bases outside the gene matches: 14. Germline V gene data show CDR1 as MNHEY and CDR2 as SMNVEV (reference sequence). There are 21 residues in the CDR3. The CDR3 coding sequence is TGTGCCAGCAGTTCCTCCTGGACTAGCGGGAGGAAACCGAGCTCCTACAATGAGCAGTTCTTC. Residues: CASSSSWTSGRKPSSYNEQFF.

In DNA, the CDR3 is TGTGCCAGCAGTAAGACTAGCGGGAGGTACGAGCAGTACTTC. Amino acids: CASSKTSGRYEQYF. This chain connects TRBV6-6 to TRBJ2-7; 13 bases fit TRBD2. CDR1 and CDR2 from the germline V gene are MNHNY and SVGAGI (reference sequence). The junction had 2 bases not matched to a gene; V was cut back by 5 bases and J by 4 bases. The CDR3 spans 14 residues.

This chain joins TRBV7-8 and TRBJ2-2, with TRBD2 matching over 12 bases. The V gene end was trimmed by 2 bases and the J gene end by 8 bases; junction bases not matched to a gene: 12. The CDR3 is made up of 18 amino acids. Germline-derived CDR1 and CDR2 are SGHVS and FQNEAQ. The CDR3 region has the DNA TGTGCCAGCAGCTTAAGTAATCTAGCGGGAGGGCCAAGAGGGGAGCTGTTTTTT. Protein sequence: CASSLSNLAGGPRGELFF.

The sample holds a few counts of this clone. The CDR3 region has the DNA TGTGCCAGTAGTATCTTAGACAGGGAAAATCAGCCCCAGCATTTT. It encodes CASSILDRENQPQHF. The chain has TRBV19 and TRBJ1-5, with 7 bases lining up with TRBD1. CDR3 length: 15 residues. Trimming removed 3 bases from V and 4 bases from J; junction bases left unmatched: 6. Germline V lookup: CDR1 LNHDA, CDR2 SQIVND (reference sequence).